Listed below are T cell receptor beta chains from one sample, sequenced in a study of T-cell reconstitution after alpha-beta-depleted transplantation in children. TCRdb used MiXCR to reprocess the PCR reads, holding one entry per CDR3 protein. The profile covers roughly 220,000 distinct CDR3 sequences, with around 8.9% appearing a single time and approximately 5% taken by the ten largest. The sample in question was PBMCs from the stem cell graft donor, obtained from the stem cell graft. These receptors were obtained from a human donor who donated a stem cell graft to a child with SCID. CDR3s include the opening cysteine and the closing phenylalanine or tryptophan. The order of the fields is V gene, D gene, J gene, clone size, CDR3 protein, CDR3 DNA. A D gene is named only where the DNA matches it firmly. The size field reads how often the clone was seen (once, few, many) or a class if it is expanded.

v_gene: TRBV12-3/TRBV12-4; d_gene: NA; j_gene: TRBJ1-5; abundance: many; CDR3aa: CASSLGGLGLEQPQHF; CDR3nt: TGTGCCAGCAGTCTAGGCGGCCTGGGGCTTGAACAGCCCCAGCATTTT
v_gene: TRBV4-1; d_gene: TRBD2; j_gene: TRBJ2-7; abundance: many; CDR3aa: CASSPGLVFLVYEQYF; CDR3nt: TGCGCCAGCAGCCCGGGACTAGTTTTTCTCGTGTACGAGCAGTACTTC
v_gene: TRBV5-1; d_gene: NA; j_gene: TRBJ1-1; abundance: many; CDR3aa: CASSLTGAFTEAFF; CDR3nt: TGCGCCAGCAGCTTGACCGGGGCTTTTACTGAAGCTTTCTTT
v_gene: TRBV5-1; d_gene: NA; j_gene: TRBJ2-2; abundance: many; CDR3aa: CASSLAGELFF; CDR3nt: TGTGCCAGCAGCTTAGCCGGGGAGCTGTTTTTT
v_gene: TRBV7-9; d_gene: NA; j_gene: TRBJ1-5; abundance: many; CDR3aa: CASSFGRADTTNQPQHF; CDR3nt: TGTGCCAGCAGCTTTGGGAGGGCGGACACTACCAATCAGCCCCAGCATTTT
v_gene: TRBV7-2; d_gene: NA; j_gene: TRBJ2-5; abundance: many; CDR3aa: CASSPYYDTRKETQYF; CDR3nt: TGTGCCAGCAGCCCATACTACGACACACGAAAAGAGACCCAGTACTTC
v_gene: TRBV6-4; d_gene: NA; j_gene: TRBJ2-7; abundance: many; CDR3aa: CASSVGLSYEQYF; CDR3nt: TGTGCCAGCAGTGTAGGCCTTTCCTACGAGCAGTACTTC
v_gene: TRBV6-5; d_gene: TRBD1; j_gene: TRBJ2-1; abundance: many; CDR3aa: CASQRTGSNNEQFF; CDR3nt: TGTGCCAGCCAGAGGACAGGGTCCAACAATGAGCAGTTCTTC
v_gene: TRBV27; d_gene: NA; j_gene: TRBJ1-2; abundance: many; CDR3aa: CASSLSKRGYGYTF; CDR3nt: TGTGCCAGCAGTTTATCGAAGAGGGGGTATGGCTACACCTTC
v_gene: TRBV20-1; d_gene: NA; j_gene: TRBJ1-4; abundance: many; CDR3aa: CSARDGNTNEKLFF; CDR3nt: TGCAGTGCTAGAGATGGTAACACTAATGAAAAACTGTTTTTT
v_gene: TRBV10-3; d_gene: NA; j_gene: TRBJ1-3; abundance: many; CDR3aa: CAITGNGGPSGNTIYF; CDR3nt: TGTGCCATCACCGGGAACGGTGGGCCCTCTGGAAACACCATATATTTT
v_gene: TRBV20-1; d_gene: TRBD1; j_gene: TRBJ2-7; abundance: few; CDR3aa: CSAGRHRGLRYEQYF; CDR3nt: TGCAGTGCGGGGAGACACAGGGGGCTCCGGTACGAGCAGTACTTC